One sample yielded the 9 T cell receptor beta chains listed below, sequenced in a study of blood T cell repertoires in COVID-19. Repertoires were generated with immunoSEQ multiplex PCR, while TCRdb's copy carries only in-frame clones and drops some. This table holds around 60,000 clones, roughly 72% found once. What was sequenced was peripheral blood. The receptors stem from a woman between 70 and 85 years old with COVID-19, enrolled during active disease.

This clone appeared a few times. Written as DNA, the CDR3 is TGTGCCAGCAGTTTACTCGGACTAGCGGGGGGGCGGTACGGAGAGCAGTTCTTC. It codes for CASSLLGLAGGRYGEQFF. V and J are TRBV27 and TRBJ2-1, with 15 bases lining up with TRBD2. Losses at the gene ends were 2 bases for V and 10 bases for J; bases not matched to a gene: 12. The V gene's germline CDR1 is MNHEY and CDR2 SMNVEV (reference sequence). There are 18 residues in the CDR3.

V usage is TRBV7-9 and J usage is TRBJ2-2; maybe TRBD1 (6 bases). The V and J ends lost 5 bases and 7 bases respectively, with 20 bases between them. The CDR3 spans 16 residues. In germline, CDR1 is SEHNR, CDR2 FQNEAQ (reference sequence). The CDR3 spells CASSTAPGVYDGELFF. CDR3 coding DNA: TGTGCCAGCAGCACCGCTCCAGGGGTTTACGACGGGGAGCTGTTTTTT.

CDR3 loop: CASSLVQGAGEQFF. The CDR3 nucleotides read TGTGCCAGCAGCTTAGTACAGGGGGCGGGCGAGCAGTTCTTC. The chain joins TRBV11-3 to TRBJ2-1; 9 nucleotides match TRBD1. The CDR3 has 14 amino acids. V lost 1 base to trimming and J lost 10 bases; unmatched junction nucleotides: 5. CDR1 is SGHNT, CDR2 YENEEA, per germline.

J is TRBJ1-5 and V is TRBV6-5; D possibly corresponds to TRBD1 (5 bases). V was cut by 8 bases and J by 5 bases, with 16 bases left in between. This CDR3 is built from 14 residues. From germline, CDR1 is MNHEY and CDR2 SVGAGI. CDR3 nucleotide sequence: TGTGCCAGCCAACCAAGGGGTGCGGATCAGCCCCAGCATTTT. Translation: CASQPRGADQPQHF.

The V and J genes are TRBV18 and TRBJ1-5, with D tentatively TRBD1 (6 bases). V was shortened by 3 bases and J by 6 bases, with 12 bases between the two germline ends. The CDR3 has 14 amino acids. Germline lookup yields CDR1 KGHSH and CDR2 LQKENI. CDR3 DNA: TGTGCCAGCTCACCCGGGGCAGGGGTTCAGCCCCAGCATTTT. Encoded protein: CASSPGAGVQPQHF.

The chain links TRBV7-2 to TRBJ1-2; D is possibly TRBD1 (6 bases). CDR1 is SGHTA, CDR2 FQGNSA, per germline. The V end lost 8 bases, the J end lost 4 bases, and 17 bases lay between the germline ends. CDR3 size: 14 residues. The CDR3 nucleotides are TGTGCCAGCGCAACGTCGGGACATCTCTATGGCTACACCTTC. Translation gives CASATSGHLYGYTF.

The V call is TRBV9, the J call TRBJ1-2, with 10 nucleotides matching TRBD1. Germline CDR1 is SGDLS and CDR2 is YYNGEE. The CDR3 has 15 residues. The V and J ends lost 0 bases and 8 bases, in that order; junction bases with no gene match: 7. CDR3 sequence reads: CASSVDGTGAGGYTF. In DNA, the CDR3 is TGTGCCAGCAGCGTAGATGGGACAGGGGCGGGCGGCTACACCTTC.

This clone has only a few counts. The rearrangement joins TRBV27 to TRBJ1-1, with D uncertain. The ends were cut back, 2 bases at V and 3 bases at J, with 10 bases in the middle. Germline loops: CDR1 MNHEY, CDR2 SMNVEV (reference sequence). The CDR3 is 14 amino acids. The CDR3 nucleotides read TGTGCCAGCAGTTTAGTGGGGAGGTACACTGAAGCTTTCTTT. This encodes CASSLVGRYTEAFF.

V usage is TRBV20-1 and J usage is TRBJ2-5; the D gene is possibly TRBD2 (5 bases). The CDR3 is 14 residues long. From germline, CDR1 is DFQATT and CDR2 SNEGSKA (reference sequence). Trimming removed 3 bases from V and 1 base from J, with 12 bases in between. CDR3 bases: TGCAGTGCTAGTTGGAGGTCCCTCCAAGAGACCCAGTACTTC. Its translation is CSASWRSLQETQYF.